This is a list of T cell receptor beta chains from one sample in a study of blood T cell repertoires in COVID-19. The table came from immunoSEQ multiplex PCR; TCRdb's copy has only in-frame clones and leaves some out. Of fewer than 200,000 clones listed, roughly four fifths are singletons. Sequences were obtained from peripheral blood. The receptors were sampled from an older woman with COVID-19, enrolled during active disease. CDR3s include the opening cysteine and the closing phenylalanine or tryptophan. The order of the fields is CDR3 length, clone size, J gene, D gene, V gene, CDR3 DNA, CDR3 protein. D genes are given only for firm matches. Clone sizes are given selectively: once, few, many, or a class where the clone is expanded.

14	NA	TRBJ2-3	NA	TRBV14	TGTGCCAGCAGCTTCAGGGGAGCGGAAGATACGCAGTATTTT	CASSFRGAEDTQYF
15	NA	TRBJ1-2	NA	TRBV25-1	TGTGCCAGCAGCCCCGGGACCGTGGTCGCGGGGGGCTACACCTTC	CASSPGTVVAGGYTF
12	NA	TRBJ1-2	NA	TRBV28	TGTGCCAGCTCGGGGGGTCATGGCGGCTACACCTTC	CASSGGHGGYTF
16	NA	TRBJ2-2	TRBD1	TRBV15	TGTGCCACCAGCAGAGAGCCGGGACAGGGTTCCGGGGAGCTGTTTTTT	CATSREPGQGSGELFF
15	NA	TRBJ2-1	TRBD1	TRBV4-3	TGCGCCAGCAGCCAAGAGGACAGGGCGTACAATGAGCAGTTCTTC	CASSQEDRAYNEQFF
16	NA	TRBJ2-1	NA	TRBV28	TGTGCCAGCAGTTTTGCGTCTAGGGGGTCCTACAATGAGCAGTTCTTC	CASSFASRGSYNEQFF
15	NA	TRBJ2-5	TRBD1	TRBV7-9	TGTGCCAGCAGCTTAGGGGGACAGGGGATGGAGACCCAGTACTTC	CASSLGGQGMETQYF
17	NA	TRBJ2-5	TRBD1	TRBV19	TGTGCCAGTAGTCTAAATGGACCGGGACAGGGAGGGGAGACCCAGTACTTC	CASSLNGPGQGGETQYF
15	NA	TRBJ2-1	TRBD2	TRBV14	TGTGCCAGCAGCATTTTGCTAGCGGGAGCAGATGAGCAGTTCTTC	CASSILLAGADEQFF
11	NA	TRBJ2-1	TRBD2	TRBV28	TGTGCCAGCAGAAATAGCGGGAGAAAGTTCTTC	CASRNSGRKFF
14	NA	TRBJ2-7	NA	TRBV7-2	TGTGCCAGCAGCTTCGTCCGGGGTGGCTACGAGCAGTACTTC	CASSFVRGGYEQYF
14	many	TRBJ1-6	NA	TRBV6-2/TRBV6-3	TGTGCCAGCAGTTCTCGGGTGATGAATTCACCCCTCCACTTT	CASSSRVMNSPLHF
13	NA	TRBJ1-5	NA	TRBV28	TGTGCCACCCACCGGGGGGTCAATCAGCCCCAGCATTTT	CATHRGVNQPQHF
15	NA	TRBJ1-3	TRBD1	TRBV4-2	TGTGCCAGCAGCCAAGCACAGGGGAGAGGAAACACCATATATTTT	CASSQAQGRGNTIYF
15	NA	TRBJ2-7	TRBD2	TRBV6-5	TGTGCCAGCAGCCTCACCCGGACTAGCGGATACGAGCAGTACTTC	CASSLTRTSGYEQYF
15	NA	TRBJ2-1	NA	TRBV7-9	TGTGCCAGCAGCCAGAGGAGTCTCGGCTACAATGAGCAGTTCTTC	CASSQRSLGYNEQFF
14	NA	TRBJ2-5	NA	TRBV7-2	TGTGCCAGCAGCTACTACCTCTGGAAAGAGACCCAGTACTTC	CASSYYLWKETQYF
13	NA	TRBJ1-2	NA	TRBV7-9	TGTGCCAGCAGCTTAGAGTCAGGGTACGGCTACACCTTC	CASSLESGYGYTF
12	NA	TRBJ2-7	NA	TRBV2	TGTGCCAGCACCCCGACACGGTACGAGCAGTACTTC	CASTPTRYEQYF
11	few	TRBJ1-2	NA	TRBV6-2/TRBV6-3	TGTGCCAGCAGCCCCGGGGGAGACTACACCTTC	CASSPGGDYTF
14	NA	TRBJ1-5	TRBD1	TRBV2	TGTGCCAGCAGGGACAGGGGGAGCAATCAGCCCCAGCATTTT	CASRDRGSNQPQHF
17	NA	TRBJ2-3	TRBD2	TRBV5-1	TGCGCCAGCAGCTTTACCGGGAGGGCCGGGGGCACAGATACGCAGTATTTT	CASSFTGRAGGTDTQYF
11	NA	TRBJ2-1	NA	TRBV29-1	TGCAGCGTCCCCCTCGGCAATGAGCAGTTCTTC	CSVPLGNEQFF
18	once	TRBJ2-1	TRBD2	TRBV7-2	TGTGCCAGCAGCCCGCGGGACAGGGGACTAGCGGGAGAAGTTGAGCAGTTCTTC	CASSPRDRGLAGEVEQFF
15	NA	TRBJ1-1	NA	TRBV7-6	TGTGCCAGCAGCGTCCTTGTTGAACTAAACACTGAAGCTTTCTTT	CASSVLVELNTEAFF
12	once	TRBJ1-2	NA	TRBV12-3/TRBV12-4	TGTGCCAGCAGTCGGTCGAACTATGGCTACACCTTC	CASSRSNYGYTF
13	NA	TRBJ1-1	NA	TRBV2	TGTGCCAGCACCGTTCAGGGGAACACTGAAGCTTTCTTT	CASTVQGNTEAFF
13	NA	TRBJ2-3	NA	TRBV7-2	TGTGCCAGCAGCTTACGAGACACAGATACGCAGTATTTT	CASSLRDTDTQYF
13	NA	TRBJ2-7	TRBD1	TRBV6-5	TGTGCCAGCAGTCGCGGACAGGGCTACGAGCAGTACTTC	CASSRGQGYEQYF
17	NA	TRBJ2-2	NA	TRBV9	TGTGCCAGCAGCGTAGCGGGGGGCCTGAAGCACACCGGGGAGCTGTTTTTT	CASSVAGGLKHTGELFF
15	NA	TRBJ2-3	NA	TRBV5-1	TGCGCCAGCAGCTTCGGCAGCGGCTCGTTAGATACGCAGTATTTT	CASSFGSGSLDTQYF
15	NA	TRBJ2-1	NA	TRBV6-5	TGTGCCAGCAGTTATGGAGGGGGGGGTTACAATGAGCAGTTCTTC	CASSYGGGGYNEQFF
15	NA	TRBJ1-2	NA	TRBV4-1	TGCGCCAGCAGCCAAGAAACCGACAGCACCTATGGCTACACCTTC	CASSQETDSTYGYTF
16	NA	TRBJ2-3	TRBD2	TRBV4-2	TGTGCCAGCAGCCAAGAAAGGACTAGGGGCACAGATACGCAGTATTTT	CASSQERTRGTDTQYF
12	few	TRBJ2-7	TRBD2	TRBV2	TGTGCCAGCCGGGGGGGTGGGTACGAGCAGTACTTC	CASRGGGYEQYF
15	NA	TRBJ2-7	TRBD2	TRBV13	TGTGCCAGCAGCTTGACCGGGAGGTCACCCTACGAGCAGTACTTC	CASSLTGRSPYEQYF
13	once	TRBJ2-7	TRBD2	TRBV5-1	TGCGCCAGCAGCTTGGGGCGGGAGTACGAGCAGTACTTC	CASSLGREYEQYF
17	NA	TRBJ2-2	NA	TRBV4-3	TGCGCCAGCAGCCAAGCGGCGGCAGGGGTAGGCACCGGGGAGCTGTTTTTT	CASSQAAAGVGTGELFF
15	once	TRBJ2-3	NA	TRBV7-2	TGTGCCAGCAGAAAGGGGGCGGGGTTCACAGATACGCAGTATTTT	CASRKGAGFTDTQYF
16	NA	TRBJ2-1	TRBD2	TRBV10-1	TGCGCCAGCAGCGAAGTAGCGGGAGGGCGAGGGAATGAGCAGTTCTTC	CASSEVAGGRGNEQFF